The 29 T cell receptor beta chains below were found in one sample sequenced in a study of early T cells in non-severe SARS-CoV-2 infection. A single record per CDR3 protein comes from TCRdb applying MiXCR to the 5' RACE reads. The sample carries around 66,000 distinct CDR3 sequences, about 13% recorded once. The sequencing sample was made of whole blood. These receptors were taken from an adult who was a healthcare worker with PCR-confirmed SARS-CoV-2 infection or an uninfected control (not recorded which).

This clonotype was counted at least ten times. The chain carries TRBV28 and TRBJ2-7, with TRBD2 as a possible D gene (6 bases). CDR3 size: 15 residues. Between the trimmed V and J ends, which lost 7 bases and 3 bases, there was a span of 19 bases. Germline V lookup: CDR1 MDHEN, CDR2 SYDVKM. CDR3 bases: TGTGCCAGCACTTCCGCCGGGAGCGTGAGCTACGAGCAGTACTTC. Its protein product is CASTSAGSVSYEQYF.

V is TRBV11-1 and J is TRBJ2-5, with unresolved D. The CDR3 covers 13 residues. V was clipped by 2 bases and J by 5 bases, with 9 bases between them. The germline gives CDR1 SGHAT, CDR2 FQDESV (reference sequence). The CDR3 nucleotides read TGTGCCAGCAGCTTAAGGGCCCGGGAGACCCAGTACTTC. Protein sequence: CASSLRARETQYF.

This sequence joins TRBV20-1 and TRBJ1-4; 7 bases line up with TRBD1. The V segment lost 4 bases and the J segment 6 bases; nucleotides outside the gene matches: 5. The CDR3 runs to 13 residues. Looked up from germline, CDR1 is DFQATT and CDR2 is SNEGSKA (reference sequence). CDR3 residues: CSATGQLDEKLFF. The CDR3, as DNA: TGCAGTGCTACGGGACAGCTCGATGAAAAACTGTTTTTT.

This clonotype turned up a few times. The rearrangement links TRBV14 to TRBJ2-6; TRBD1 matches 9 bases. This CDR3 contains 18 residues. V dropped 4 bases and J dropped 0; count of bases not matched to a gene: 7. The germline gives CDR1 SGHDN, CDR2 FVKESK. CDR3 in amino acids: CASSRRGTGLSGANVLTF. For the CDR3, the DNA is TGTGCCAGCAGCCGAAGGGGGACAGGGCTCTCTGGGGCCAACGTCCTGACTTTC.

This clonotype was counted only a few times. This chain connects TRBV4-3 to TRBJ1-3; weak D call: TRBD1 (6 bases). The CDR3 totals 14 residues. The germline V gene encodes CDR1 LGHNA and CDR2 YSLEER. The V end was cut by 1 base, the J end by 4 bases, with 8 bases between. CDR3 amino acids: CASSQATGGNTIYF. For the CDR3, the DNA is TGCGCCAGCAGCCAAGCCACAGGGGGAAACACCATATATTTT.

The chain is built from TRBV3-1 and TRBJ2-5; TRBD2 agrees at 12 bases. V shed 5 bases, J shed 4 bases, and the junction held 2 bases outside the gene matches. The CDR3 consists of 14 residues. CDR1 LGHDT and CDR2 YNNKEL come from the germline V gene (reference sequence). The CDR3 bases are TGTGCCAGCAGCAAGACTAGCGGGAGAGAGACCCAGTACTTC. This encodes CASSKTSGRETQYF.

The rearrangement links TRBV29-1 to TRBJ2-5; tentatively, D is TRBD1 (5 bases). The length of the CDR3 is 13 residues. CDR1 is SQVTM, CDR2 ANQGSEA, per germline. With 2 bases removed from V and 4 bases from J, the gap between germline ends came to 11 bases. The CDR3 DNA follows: TGCAGCGTTGAACCCAGACAGCGAGAGACCCAGTACTTC. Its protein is CSVEPRQRETQYF.

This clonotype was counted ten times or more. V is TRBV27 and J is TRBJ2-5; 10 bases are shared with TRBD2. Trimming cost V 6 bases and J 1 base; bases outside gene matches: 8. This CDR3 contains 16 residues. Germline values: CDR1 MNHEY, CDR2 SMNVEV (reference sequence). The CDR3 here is CASSLIAGGRQETQYF. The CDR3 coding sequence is TGTGCCAGCAGCCTGATAGCGGGAGGACGCCAAGAGACCCAGTACTTC.

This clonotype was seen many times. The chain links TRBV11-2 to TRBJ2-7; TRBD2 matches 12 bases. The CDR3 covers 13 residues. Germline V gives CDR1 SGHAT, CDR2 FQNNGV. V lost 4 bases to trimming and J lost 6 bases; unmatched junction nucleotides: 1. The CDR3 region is CASSWTSGIEQYF. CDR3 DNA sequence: TGTGCCAGCAGCTGGACTAGCGGGATCGAGCAGTACTTC.

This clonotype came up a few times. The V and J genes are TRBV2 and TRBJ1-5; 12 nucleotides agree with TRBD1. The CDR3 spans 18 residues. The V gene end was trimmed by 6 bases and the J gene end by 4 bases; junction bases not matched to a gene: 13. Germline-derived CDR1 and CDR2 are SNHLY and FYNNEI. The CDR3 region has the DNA TGTGCCAGCAGCCAGGGACAGGGGGCTGTCTTAAGGAATCAGCCCCAGCATTTT. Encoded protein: CASSQGQGAVLRNQPQHF.

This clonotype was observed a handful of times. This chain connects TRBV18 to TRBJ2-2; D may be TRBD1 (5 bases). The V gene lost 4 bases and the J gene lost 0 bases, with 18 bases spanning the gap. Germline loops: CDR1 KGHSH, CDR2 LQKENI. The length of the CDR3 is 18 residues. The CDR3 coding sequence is TGTGCCAGCTCACTAAGGGGCCCACTTATCGCGAACACCGGGGAGCTGTTTTTT. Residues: CASSLRGPLIANTGELFF.

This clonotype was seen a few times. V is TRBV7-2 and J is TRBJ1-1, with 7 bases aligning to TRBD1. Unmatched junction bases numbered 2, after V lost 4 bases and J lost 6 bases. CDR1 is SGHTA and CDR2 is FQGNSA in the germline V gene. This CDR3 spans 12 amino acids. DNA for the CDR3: TGTGCCAGCAGCTCTGACAGGGCTGAAGCTTTCTTT. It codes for CASSSDRAEAFF. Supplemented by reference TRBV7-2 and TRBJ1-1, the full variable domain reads GAGVSQSPSNKVTEKGKDVELRCDPISGHTALYWYRQSLGQGLEFLIYFQGNSAPDKSGLPSDRFSAERTGGSVSTLTIQRTQQEDSAVYLCASSSDRAEAFFGQGTRLTVV.

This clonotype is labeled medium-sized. This CDR3 reads CASSPRTVSSYEQYF. The CDR3 DNA reads as TGTGCCAGCAGCCCGAGGACAGTGAGCTCCTACGAGCAGTACTTC. This rearrangement joins TRBV7-8 to TRBJ2-7; tentatively, D is TRBD1 (6 bases). Germline V gives CDR1 SGHVS, CDR2 FQNEAQ. Trimming shortened V by 5 bases and J by 0 bases, and 14 bases separated the two germline ends. The CDR3 consists of 15 residues. The entire variable domain, with the rest obtained from reference TRBV7-8 and TRBJ2-7, is as follows: GAGVSQSPRYKVAKRGQDVALRCDPISGHVSLFWYQQALGQGPEFLTYFQNEAQLDKSGLPSDRFFAERPEGSVSTLKIQRTQQEDSAVYLCASSPRTVSSYEQYFGPGTRLTVT.

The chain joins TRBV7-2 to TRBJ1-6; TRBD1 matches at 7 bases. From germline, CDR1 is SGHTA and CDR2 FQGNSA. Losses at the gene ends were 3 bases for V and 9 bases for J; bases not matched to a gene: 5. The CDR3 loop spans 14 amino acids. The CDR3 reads CASSLTGRSSPLHF. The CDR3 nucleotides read TGTGCCAGCAGCTTGACAGGGCGAAGTTCACCCCTCCACTTT. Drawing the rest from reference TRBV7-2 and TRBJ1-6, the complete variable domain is GAGVSQSPSNKVTEKGKDVELRCDPISGHTALYWYRQSLGQGLEFLIYFQGNSAPDKSGLPSDRFSAERTGGSVSTLTIQRTQQEDSAVYLCASSLTGRSSPLHFGNGTRLTVT.

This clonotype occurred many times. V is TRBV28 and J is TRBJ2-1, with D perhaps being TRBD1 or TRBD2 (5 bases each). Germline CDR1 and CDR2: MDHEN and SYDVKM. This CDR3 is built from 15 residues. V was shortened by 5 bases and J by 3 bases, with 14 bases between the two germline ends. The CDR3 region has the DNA TGTGCCAGCAGTGCATCCGGGGACCACTACAATGAGCAGTTCTTC. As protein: CASSASGDHYNEQFF.

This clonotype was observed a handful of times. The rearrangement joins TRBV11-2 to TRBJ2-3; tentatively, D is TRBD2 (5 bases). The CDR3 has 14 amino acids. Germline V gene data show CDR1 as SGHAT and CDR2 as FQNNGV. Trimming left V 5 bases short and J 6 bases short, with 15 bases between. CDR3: CASSQLSGWDTQYF. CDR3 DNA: TGTGCCAGCAGCCAACTGTCGGGGTGGGATACGCAGTATTTT.

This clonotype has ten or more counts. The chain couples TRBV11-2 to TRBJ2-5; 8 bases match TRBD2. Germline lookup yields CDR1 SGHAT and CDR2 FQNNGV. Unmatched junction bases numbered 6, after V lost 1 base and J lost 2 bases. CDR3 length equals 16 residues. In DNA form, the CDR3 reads TGTGCCAGCAGCTTAGGGTCTAGCGGGCCACAAGAGACCCAGTACTTC. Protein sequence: CASSLGSSGPQETQYF.

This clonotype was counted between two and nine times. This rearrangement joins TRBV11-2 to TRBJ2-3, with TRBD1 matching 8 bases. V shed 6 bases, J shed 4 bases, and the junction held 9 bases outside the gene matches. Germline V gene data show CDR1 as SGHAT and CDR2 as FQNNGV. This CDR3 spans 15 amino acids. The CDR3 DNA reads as TGTGCCAGCAGTCCTGGACAGGGAAATCCAGATACGCAGTATTTT. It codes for CASSPGQGNPDTQYF.

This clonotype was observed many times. The CDR3 DNA is TGCGCCAGCAGTGATATTAAAGGGACTAGCGGCAATGAGCAGTTCTTC. It codes for CASSDIKGTSGNEQFF. The chain recombines TRBV10-2 with TRBJ2-1, with 11 bases aligning to TRBD2. The V gene end was trimmed by 3 bases and the J gene end by 6 bases; junction bases not matched to a gene: 7. From germline, CDR1 is WSHSY and CDR2 SAAADI. The CDR3 covers 16 residues.

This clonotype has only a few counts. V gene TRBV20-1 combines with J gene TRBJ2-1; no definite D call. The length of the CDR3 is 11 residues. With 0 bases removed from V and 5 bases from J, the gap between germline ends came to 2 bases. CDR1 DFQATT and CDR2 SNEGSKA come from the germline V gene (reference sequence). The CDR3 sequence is CSARDHNEQFF. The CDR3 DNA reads TGCAGTGCTAGAGATCACAATGAGCAGTTCTTC.

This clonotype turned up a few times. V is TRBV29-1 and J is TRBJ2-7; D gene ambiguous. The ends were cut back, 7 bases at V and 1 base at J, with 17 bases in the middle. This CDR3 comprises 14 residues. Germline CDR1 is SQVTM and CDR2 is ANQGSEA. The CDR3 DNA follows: TGCAGCGCCATAACCGCCGGAAGTTCCTACGAGCAGTACTTC. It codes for CSAITAGSSYEQYF.

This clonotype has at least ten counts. CDR3 DNA sequence: TGTGCCATCAGTGAGTCGAAAGGGAACAGGGGCGGCACAGATACGCAGTATTTT. Its translation: CAISESKGNRGGTDTQYF. The chain combines TRBV10-3 with TRBJ2-3; 7 bases are a match to TRBD1. This CDR3 has 18 residues. The trim removed 0 bases at V and 1 base at J, leaving 10 bases unmatched. Germline V gene lookup returns CDR1 ENHRY and CDR2 SYGVKD.

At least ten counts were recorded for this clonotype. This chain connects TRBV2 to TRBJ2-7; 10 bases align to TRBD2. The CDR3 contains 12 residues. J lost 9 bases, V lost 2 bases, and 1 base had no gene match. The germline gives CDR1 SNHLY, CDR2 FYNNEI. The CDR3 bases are TGTGCCAGCAGTGAAAAGCGGGAGGGGCAGTACTTC. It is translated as CASSEKREGQYF.

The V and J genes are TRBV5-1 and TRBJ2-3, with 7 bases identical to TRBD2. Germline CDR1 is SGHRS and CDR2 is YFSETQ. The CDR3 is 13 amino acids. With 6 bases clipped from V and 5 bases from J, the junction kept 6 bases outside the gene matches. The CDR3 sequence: CASNSGILDTQYF. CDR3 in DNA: TGCGCCAGCAACAGCGGGATCCTAGATACGCAGTATTTT.

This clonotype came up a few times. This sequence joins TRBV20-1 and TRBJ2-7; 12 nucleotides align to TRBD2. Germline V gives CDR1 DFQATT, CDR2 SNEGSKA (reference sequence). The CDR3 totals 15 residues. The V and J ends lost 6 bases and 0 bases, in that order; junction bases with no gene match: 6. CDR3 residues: CSADGGLAGSYEQYF. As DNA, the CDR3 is TGCAGTGCAGACGGGGGACTAGCGGGCTCCTACGAGCAGTACTTC.

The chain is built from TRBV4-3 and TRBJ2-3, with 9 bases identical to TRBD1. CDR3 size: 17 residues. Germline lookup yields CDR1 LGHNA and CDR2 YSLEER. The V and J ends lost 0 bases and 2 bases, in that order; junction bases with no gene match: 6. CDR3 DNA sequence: TGCGCCAGCAGCCAAGATACCGGACAGGGGTACACAGATACGCAGTATTTT. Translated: CASSQDTGQGYTDTQYF.

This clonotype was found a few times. CDR3 amino acids: CASSSGNSPLHF. CDR3 DNA: TGTGCCAGCAGTTCGGGGAATTCACCCCTCCACTTT. This chain connects TRBV28 to TRBJ1-6, with D uncertain. In germline, CDR1 is MDHEN, CDR2 SYDVKM. The CDR3 totals 12 residues. V lost 4 bases and J 7 bases, leaving 5 bases between the germline ends. Looking up the rest from reference TRBV28 and TRBJ1-6 gives the full variable domain: DVKVTQSSRYLVKRTGEKVFLECVQDMDHENMFWYRQDPGLGLRLIYFSYDVKMKEKGDIPEGYSVSREKKERFSLILESASTNQTSMYLCASSSGNSPLHFGNGTRLTVT.

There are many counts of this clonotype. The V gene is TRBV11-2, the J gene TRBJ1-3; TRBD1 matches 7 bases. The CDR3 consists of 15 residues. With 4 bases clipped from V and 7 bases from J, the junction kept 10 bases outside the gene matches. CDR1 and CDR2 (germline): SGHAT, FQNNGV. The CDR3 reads CASSSQRGQGNTIYF. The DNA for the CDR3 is TGTGCCAGCAGCTCGCAGAGGGGGCAGGGGAACACCATATATTTT.

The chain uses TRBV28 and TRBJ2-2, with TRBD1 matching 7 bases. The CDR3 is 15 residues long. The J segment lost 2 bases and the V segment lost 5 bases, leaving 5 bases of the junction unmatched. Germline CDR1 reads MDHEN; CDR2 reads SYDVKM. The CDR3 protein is CASSRDRLNTGELFF. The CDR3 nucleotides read TGTGCCAGCAGTCGGGACAGACTCAACACCGGGGAGCTGTTTTTT. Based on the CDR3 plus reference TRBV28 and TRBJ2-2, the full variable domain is DVKVTQSSRYLVKRTGEKVFLECVQDMDHENMFWYRQDPGLGLRLIYFSYDVKMKEKGDIPEGYSVSREKKERFSLILESASTNQTSMYLCASSRDRLNTGELFFGEGSRLTVL.